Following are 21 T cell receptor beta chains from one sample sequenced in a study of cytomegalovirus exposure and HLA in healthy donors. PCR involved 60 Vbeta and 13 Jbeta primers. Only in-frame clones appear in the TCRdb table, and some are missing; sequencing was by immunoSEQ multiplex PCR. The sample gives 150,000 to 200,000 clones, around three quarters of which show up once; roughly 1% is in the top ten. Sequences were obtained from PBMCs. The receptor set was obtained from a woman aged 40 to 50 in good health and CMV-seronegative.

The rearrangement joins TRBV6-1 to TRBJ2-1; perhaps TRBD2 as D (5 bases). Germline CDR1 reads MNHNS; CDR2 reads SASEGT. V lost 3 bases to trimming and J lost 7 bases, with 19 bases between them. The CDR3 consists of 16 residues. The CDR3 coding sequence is TGTGCCAGCAGTGATGATCGGGATTACAACGGGAATGAGCAGTTCTTC. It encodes CASSDDRDYNGNEQFF.

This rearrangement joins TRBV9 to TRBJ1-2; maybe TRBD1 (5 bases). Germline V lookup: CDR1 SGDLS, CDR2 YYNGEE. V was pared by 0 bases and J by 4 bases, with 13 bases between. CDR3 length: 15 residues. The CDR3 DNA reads TGTGCCAGCAGCGTAGATATAGGGGAGGGCTATGGCTACACCTTC. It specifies CASSVDIGEGYGYTF.

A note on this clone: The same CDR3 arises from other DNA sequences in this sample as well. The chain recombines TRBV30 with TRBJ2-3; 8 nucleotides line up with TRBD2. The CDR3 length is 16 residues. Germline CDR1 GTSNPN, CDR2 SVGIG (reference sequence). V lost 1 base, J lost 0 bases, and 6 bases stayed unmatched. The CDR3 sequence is CAWSAPSGLSTDTQYF. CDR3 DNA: TGTGCCTGGAGTGCCCCTAGCGGGTTAAGCACAGATACGCAGTATTTT.

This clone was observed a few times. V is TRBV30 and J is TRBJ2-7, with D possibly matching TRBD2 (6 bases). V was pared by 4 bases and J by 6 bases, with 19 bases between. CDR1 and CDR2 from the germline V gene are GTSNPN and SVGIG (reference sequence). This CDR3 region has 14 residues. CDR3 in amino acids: CAWTRGPGGREQYF. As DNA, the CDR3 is TGTGCCTGGACCCGGGGCCCAGGAGGGCGCGAGCAGTACTTC.

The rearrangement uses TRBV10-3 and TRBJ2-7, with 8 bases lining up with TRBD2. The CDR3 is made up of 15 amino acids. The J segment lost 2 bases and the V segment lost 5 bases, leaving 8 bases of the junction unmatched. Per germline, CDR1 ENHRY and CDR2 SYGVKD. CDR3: CAISPGGGGTYEQYF. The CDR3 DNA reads TGTGCCATCAGTCCGGGGGGGGGCGGCACCTACGAGCAGTACTTC.

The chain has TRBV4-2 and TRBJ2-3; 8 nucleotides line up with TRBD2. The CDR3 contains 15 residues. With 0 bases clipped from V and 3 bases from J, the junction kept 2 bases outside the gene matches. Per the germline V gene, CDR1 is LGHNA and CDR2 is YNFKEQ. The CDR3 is CASSQDGRGTDTQYF. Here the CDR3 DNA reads TGTGCCAGCAGCCAAGACGGGAGGGGGACAGATACGCAGTATTTT.

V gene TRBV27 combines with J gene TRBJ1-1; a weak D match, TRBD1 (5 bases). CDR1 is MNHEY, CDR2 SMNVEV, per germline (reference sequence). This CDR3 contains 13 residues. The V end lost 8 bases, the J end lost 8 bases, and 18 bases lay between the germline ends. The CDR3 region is CASRPWQGNEAFF. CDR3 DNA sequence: TGTGCCAGCCGACCTTGGCAGGGCAACGAAGCTTTCTTT.

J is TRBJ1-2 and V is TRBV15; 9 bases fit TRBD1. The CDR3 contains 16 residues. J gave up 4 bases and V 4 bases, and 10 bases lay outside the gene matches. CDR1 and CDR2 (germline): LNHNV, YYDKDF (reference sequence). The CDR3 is CATSKPQGATVYGYTF. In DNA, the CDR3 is TGTGCCACCAGCAAGCCACAGGGGGCAACTGTCTATGGCTACACCTTC.

CDR3 loop: CAWSMRGREVNTEAFF. For the CDR3, the DNA is TGTGCCTGGAGTATGCGGGGGCGCGAGGTGAACACTGAAGCTTTCTTT. The chain recombines TRBV30 with TRBJ1-1, with a weak D call TRBD1 (6 bases). V was pared by 2 bases and J by 0 bases, with 16 bases between. CDR3 length: 16 amino acids. Germline-derived CDR1 and CDR2 are GTSNPN and SVGIG (reference sequence).

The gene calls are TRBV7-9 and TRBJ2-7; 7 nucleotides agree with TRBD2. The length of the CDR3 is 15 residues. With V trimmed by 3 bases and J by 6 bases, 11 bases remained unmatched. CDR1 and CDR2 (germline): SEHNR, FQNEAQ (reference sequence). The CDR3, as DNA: TGTGCCAGCAGCTTGGTGGCGGGAGTTCGAAGCGAGCAGTACTTC. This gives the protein CASSLVAGVRSEQYF.

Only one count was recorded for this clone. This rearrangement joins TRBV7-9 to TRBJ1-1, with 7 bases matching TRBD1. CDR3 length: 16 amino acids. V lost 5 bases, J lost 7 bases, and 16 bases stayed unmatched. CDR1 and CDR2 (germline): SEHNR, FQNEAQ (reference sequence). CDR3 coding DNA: TGTGCCAGCAGCCTTTTCGGGACAGATCATTACTATGAAGCTTTCTTT. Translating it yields CASSLFGTDHYYEAFF.

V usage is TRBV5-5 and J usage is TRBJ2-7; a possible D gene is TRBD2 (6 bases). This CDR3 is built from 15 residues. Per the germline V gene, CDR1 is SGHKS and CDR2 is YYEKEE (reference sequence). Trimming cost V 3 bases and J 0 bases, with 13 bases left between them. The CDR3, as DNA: TGTGCCAGCAGCTGGGGAGCGGGCCTCTCCTACGAGCAGTACTTC. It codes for CASSWGAGLSYEQYF.

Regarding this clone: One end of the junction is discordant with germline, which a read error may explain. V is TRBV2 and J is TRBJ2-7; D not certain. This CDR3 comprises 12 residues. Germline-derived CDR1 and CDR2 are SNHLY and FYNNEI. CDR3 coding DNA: TGTGCCGAGGCGAATCCCGGCTACGAGCGGTACTTC. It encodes CAEANPGYERYF.

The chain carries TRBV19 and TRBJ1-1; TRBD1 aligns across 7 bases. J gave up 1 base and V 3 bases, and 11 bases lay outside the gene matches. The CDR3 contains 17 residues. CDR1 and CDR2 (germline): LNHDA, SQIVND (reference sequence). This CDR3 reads CASSMLGGGAGNTEAFF. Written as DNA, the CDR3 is TGTGCCAGTAGTATGTTAGGAGGGGGCGCGGGGAACACTGAAGCTTTCTTT.

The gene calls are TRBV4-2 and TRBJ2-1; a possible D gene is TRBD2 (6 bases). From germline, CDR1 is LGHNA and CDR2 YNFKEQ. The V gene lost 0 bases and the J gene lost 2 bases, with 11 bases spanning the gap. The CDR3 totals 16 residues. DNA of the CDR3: TGTGCCAGCAGCCAAGATACTAGCTCTCCCTACAATGAGCAGTTCTTC. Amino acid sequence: CASSQDTSSPYNEQFF.

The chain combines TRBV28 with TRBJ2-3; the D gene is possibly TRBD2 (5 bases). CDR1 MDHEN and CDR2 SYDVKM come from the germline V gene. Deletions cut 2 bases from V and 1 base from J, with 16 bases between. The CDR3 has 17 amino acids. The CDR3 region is CASSLEGGGWGTDTQYF. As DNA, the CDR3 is TGTGCCAGCAGTTTAGAGGGTGGTGGGTGGGGCACAGATACGCAGTATTTT.

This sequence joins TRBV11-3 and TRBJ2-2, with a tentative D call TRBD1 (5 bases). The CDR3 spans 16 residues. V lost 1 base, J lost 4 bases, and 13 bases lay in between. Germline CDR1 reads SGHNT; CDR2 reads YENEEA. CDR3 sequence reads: CASSLVVREGTGELFF. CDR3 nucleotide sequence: TGTGCCAGCAGCTTAGTAGTCAGGGAAGGCACCGGGGAGCTGTTTTTT.

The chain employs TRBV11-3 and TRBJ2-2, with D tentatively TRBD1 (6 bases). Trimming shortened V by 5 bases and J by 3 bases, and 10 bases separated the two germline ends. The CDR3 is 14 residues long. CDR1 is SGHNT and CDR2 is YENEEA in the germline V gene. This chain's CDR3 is CASSRQAYTGELFF. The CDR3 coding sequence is TGTGCCAGCAGCCGACAGGCCTACACCGGGGAGCTGTTTTTT.

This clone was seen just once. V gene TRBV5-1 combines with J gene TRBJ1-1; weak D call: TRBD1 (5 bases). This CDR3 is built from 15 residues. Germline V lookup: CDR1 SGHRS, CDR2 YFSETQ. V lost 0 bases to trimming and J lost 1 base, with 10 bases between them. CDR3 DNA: TGCGCCAGCAGCTTGGGCGCAGGGCAGAACACTGAAGCTTTCTTT. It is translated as CASSLGAGQNTEAFF.

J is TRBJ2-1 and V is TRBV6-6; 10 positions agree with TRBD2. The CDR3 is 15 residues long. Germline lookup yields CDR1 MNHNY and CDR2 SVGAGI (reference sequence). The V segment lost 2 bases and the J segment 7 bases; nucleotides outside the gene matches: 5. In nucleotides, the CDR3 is TGTGCCAGCAGTTACGGTACTAGCGGGATTAATGAGCAGTTCTTC. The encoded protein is CASSYGTSGINEQFF.

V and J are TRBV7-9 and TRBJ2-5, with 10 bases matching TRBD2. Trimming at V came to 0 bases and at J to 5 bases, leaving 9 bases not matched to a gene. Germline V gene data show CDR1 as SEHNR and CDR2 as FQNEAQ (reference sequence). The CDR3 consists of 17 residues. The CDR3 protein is CASSLASASGSEETQYF. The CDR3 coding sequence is TGTGCCAGCAGCTTAGCGTCGGCTAGCGGGAGTGAGGAGACCCAGTACTTC.